This entry concerns a single TCR beta chain. No cognate antigen has been identified for it. The input lacks base qualities; no much larger clone sits a single base away. The cohort comprised fewer than 750 healthy bone marrow donors. At the time of sampling, every cohort member was nominally healthy, though immune exposures that went unrecorded were likely present. The donor tested CMV seropositive and was one of the 289 seropositive cohort members. Each donor provided a peripheral blood sample, and peripheral blood mononuclear cells were used for TCR beta sequencing. Genomic DNA was extracted from the blood cell samples with the Qiagen DNeasy Blood Extraction Kit. This sample was included in a study of cytomegalovirus exposure and HLA in healthy donors (dated by TCRdb to about 2017). At the level of the whole study: An earlier analysis of about 560 of the donors reported under 300 Gb of sequence data and roughly 120 million unique TCR beta sequences obtained from some 200 million T cells. Class I and class II HLA loci were covered by the typing at four-digit resolution. The T cell repertoires of about 700 subjects were profiled by immunosequencing and related to cytomegalovirus serostatus. A handful of DR-DQ haplotypes were handled as single units for association and clustering because linkage in the cohort was strong. Alongside the repertoire data, information on donor age, sex, ethnicity and CMV serostatus was compiled. Of the approximately 400 genotyped donors, approximately 82% fell in the genetic ancestry cluster associated with self-reported Caucasian donors. Genome-wide SNP genotypes for about three fifths of the roughly 670 donors were used in a later genetic analysis, which treated that subset as a discovery cohort. The aim of the study was to test whether cataloging public T cell receptors could identify signatures of past pathogen exposure. An earlier analysis of several hundred of the donors applied high-throughput TCR beta sequencing to assess whether each TCR beta V gene segment acted as functional or pseudogenic. Typing coverage varied by locus: roughly 629-640 donors for A, B, C, DRB1 and DQB1; approximately 520 for DQA1; 600 to 610 for DPA1; approximately 490 for DPB1. Every discovery cohort repertoire had been produced on one sequencing platform. A separate validation cohort of roughly 110 different subjects was used in addition to the approximately 700-subject first cohort. Among almost 400 genotyped donors of the cohort, an average of around 240,000 unique TCR beta nucleotide sequences were sequenced per donor, 15% to 20% of them non-productive. To predict cytomegalovirus infection status, the study combined high-throughput TCR immunosequencing, statistical association of individual TCRs with disease status, and machine learning. In the later analysis, no new phenotypic data were used to find candidate immune exposures; instead, reliance was placed on TCR beta sequences and their occurrence across donors. A later analysis re-examined previously published TCR beta repertoires from around 670 donors and added high-resolution HLA genotyping to investigate patterns of TCR occurrence. Around 320 gigabases of sequencing data and tens of millions of unique TCR sequences were included in an early release covering roughly 600 HLA-typed donors. The full study reports these points: According to the authors, the approach could potentially be generalized to other disease states and immunological phenotypes. Because the 87-base-pair reads could not distinguish some IMGT-functional V segments, including TRBV6-2 and TRBV6-3, those segments were excluded. In vitro tests confirmed that three of the cytomegalovirus-associated TCR beta chains recognize cytomegalovirus antigens. Most TCR sequences were observed very rarely across donors, whereas some public TCRs were present in many individuals. A total of fewer than 200 TCR beta chains were listed by the study as associated with cytomegalovirus. In an earlier analysis of several hundred of the donors, most TCR beta V segments were observed in productive rearrangements about 90% or about 30% of the time, broadly matching IMGT annotations. The earlier analysis of 587 of the donors excluded some 15 rarely observed V segments, including chromosome 9 orphons, because counts were too low. A cluster of highly shared sequence variants was judged likely to be a technical artifact of the sequencing pipeline. In this cohort, only TCR beta chains were sequenced, and detectable features were limited by the absence of alpha or paired-chain data. According to a later analysis, parvovirus B19, influenza, CMV and Epstein-Barr virus appeared linked to several top co-occurrence clusters. The only immune exposure information available for the cohort was CMV serostatus. Presence/absence analyses assumed roughly uniform sequencing depth across donors, an assumption that may not hold. A later genetic analysis associated a missense DCLRE1C variant with V-gene and J-gene trimming of TCR beta chains, and an independent cohort replicated the association. In a later analysis, TCR association rates were found to vary across HLA loci, with the most associated TCRs seen for DRB1 alleles and the fewest for HLA-C alleles. At a false discovery rate of 0.05, a later analysis linked fewer than 20,000 TCR beta sequences to specific HLA alleles. Compared with the roughly 700-donor mean, donors in an Asian-associated ancestry cluster had fewer N-insertions in productive TCRs, according to a later genetic analysis. In a later analysis, most CMV-associated TCR beta chains were found to appear HLA-restricted, with HLA associations seemingly driven largely by CMV exposure. Compared with equally common non-associated chains, HLA-associated TCR beta chains in a later analysis were more clonally expanded and had lower generation probabilities. Because HLA typing was missing for some donors at each locus, association tests included only the typed subset. A further reported finding was that TCR beta sequences accurately predicted the HLA-A and HLA-B alleles for most subjects in the first cohort. Correlated functional status among segregating V segments might reflect linkage disequilibrium, but an unknown experimental factor could not be ruled out. Strong co-occurrence of HLA alleles, especially DR and DQ, made assigning TCR associations to individual alleles difficult. Cytomegalovirus status was reported to be diagnosed by the classifier with high specificity and sensitivity in both the original and validation cohorts.

The library was produced with the immunoSEQ multiplex PCR assay. For the multiplex PCR, a mixture combining 60 forward primers for TCR Vbeta segments and 13 reverse primers for TCR Jbeta segments was used. The CDR3 region of rearranged TCR beta genes was amplified from genomic DNA by a multiplex PCR assay. The Illumina HiSeq System was used to sequence the amplified TCR beta libraries as 87-base-pair reads. Processing in the source paper ran as follows. A later analysis counted about 82 million unique TCR beta chains across the 666 repertoires, and around 9.9 million of these chains were shared by at least two donors. A nearest-neighbor algorithm error-corrected the raw reads and collapsed the reads into unique sequences, merging closely related sequences to remove PCR and sequencing errors. To assign V, D and J gene segments, CDR3 sequences were aligned to IMGT reference sequences. For a sequence to be retained, a match of at least six nucleotides to both a V gene segment and a J gene segment was required. Rearrangements were called productive when the CDR3 lacked stop codons and stayed in frame with V and J; all others were non-productive. Following IMGT convention, CDR3 was defined as the stretch from the second conserved V-encoded cysteine up to the conserved J-encoded phenylalanine. The earlier analysis of about 610 of the donors excluded sequences that lacked an unambiguous match to a single V gene segment. An earlier analysis of 450 to 650 of the donors called V segments functional above 56.7% productive rearrangements and segregating when the between-donor standard deviation exceeded 5%. A statistical classification framework was built to diagnose cytomegalovirus status from the catalog of TCR beta chain sequences. V and J gene assignment, in a later analysis, came from comparing TCR nucleotide sequences with IMGT/GENE-DB human TR gene sequences. A later analysis assigned CDR3 sequences and most-parsimonious VDJ recombination scenarios with the TCRdist pipeline. In a later analysis, every TCR beta chain was defined by the combination of its CDR3 amino acid sequence and its V-gene family, and reads without a unique V-gene family were dropped. In a later analysis, 500 to 650 highly shared, low-generation-probability nucleotide sequences were removed to address suspected cross-contamination and a sequencing artifact. In a later analysis, a clonal expansion index was calculated for each public chain from normalized within-repertoire ranks of inferred template counts. In a later analysis, generation probabilities were computed with a VDJ recombination model fitted to out-of-frame rearrangements, and the resulting probabilities were checked against IGoR. In a later analysis, TCR-TCR, TCR-HLA and TCR-CMV co-occurrence was scored with hypergeometric tests, and a repertoire-size bias correction was applied to TCR pairs. To estimate false discovery rates, a later analysis permuted the HLA or CMV assignments 20 times. In a later analysis, co-occurring TCRs were grouped using DBSCAN, with TCRdist sequence similarity added in when clustering inside HLA-allele-positive subsets. Repertoires with fewer than 30,000 or more than 120,000 public chains were left out of co-occurrence clustering, as were four to six repertoires with anomalous nucleotide sharing. Drawn from immuneACCESS, this table holds only the in-frame rearrangements with V and J called that TCRdb kept. Clones are partly lost; checked studies trace under half to an unresolved V gene and leave the rest unexplained. That table furnishes V, J and clone size, whereas the DNA furnished D and trimming. The sample table records more than 150,000 clones; 78% of these occur just once. Approximately 7% of the sample is held by the ten biggest clonotypes.

Including cysteine and phenylalanine, the CDR3 has 13 amino acids. Only the CDR3 DNA is retained, 39 bases long and in frame from the first base. CDR1 and CDR2 were assigned from the germline V gene as SGHTA and FQGNSA. V loses 2 bases, J loses 4 bases, and the germline ends lie 9 bases apart. This clonotype originated in a woman in her thirties or forties in good health and CMV-seropositive. The sequenced material came from PBMCs. The chain was built from TRBV7-2 and TRBJ2-7; no D gene can be assigned with confidence. CDR3 reads: CASSLKLVYEQYF. The DNA reads TGTGCCAGCAGCTTAAAGCTTGTGTACGAGCAGTACTTC.